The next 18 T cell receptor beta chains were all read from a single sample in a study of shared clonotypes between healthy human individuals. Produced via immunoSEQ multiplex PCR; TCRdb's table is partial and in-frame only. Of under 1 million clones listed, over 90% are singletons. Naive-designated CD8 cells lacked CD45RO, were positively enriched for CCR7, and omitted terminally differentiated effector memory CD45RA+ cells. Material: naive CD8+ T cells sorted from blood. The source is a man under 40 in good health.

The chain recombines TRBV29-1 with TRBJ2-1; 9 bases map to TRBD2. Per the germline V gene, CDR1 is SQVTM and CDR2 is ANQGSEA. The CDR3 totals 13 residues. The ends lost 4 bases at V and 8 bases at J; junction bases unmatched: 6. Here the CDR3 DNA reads TGCAGCGTTGTTAGAGCGGGAGGTGATGAGCAGTTCTTC. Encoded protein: CSVVRAGGDEQFF.

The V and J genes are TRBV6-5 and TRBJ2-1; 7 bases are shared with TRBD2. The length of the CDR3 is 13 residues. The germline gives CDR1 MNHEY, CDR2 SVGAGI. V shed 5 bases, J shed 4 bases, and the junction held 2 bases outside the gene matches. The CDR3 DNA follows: TGTGCCAGCAGTCGGACTAGTTACAATGAGCAGTTCTTC. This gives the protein CASSRTSYNEQFF.

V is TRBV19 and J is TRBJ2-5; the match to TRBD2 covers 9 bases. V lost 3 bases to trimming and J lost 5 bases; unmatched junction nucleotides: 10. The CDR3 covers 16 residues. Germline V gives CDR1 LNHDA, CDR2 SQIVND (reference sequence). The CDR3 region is CASSIRLAGRGETQYF. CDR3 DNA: TGTGCCAGTAGTATTCGCCTAGCGGGAAGGGGGGAGACCCAGTACTTC.

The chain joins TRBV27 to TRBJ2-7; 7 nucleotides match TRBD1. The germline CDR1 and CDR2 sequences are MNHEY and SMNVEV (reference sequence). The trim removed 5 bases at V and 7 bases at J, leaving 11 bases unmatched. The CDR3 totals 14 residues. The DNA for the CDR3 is TGTGCCAGCAGTGCTCGGACAGGAGCCATGGAGCAGTACTTC. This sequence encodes CASSARTGAMEQYF.

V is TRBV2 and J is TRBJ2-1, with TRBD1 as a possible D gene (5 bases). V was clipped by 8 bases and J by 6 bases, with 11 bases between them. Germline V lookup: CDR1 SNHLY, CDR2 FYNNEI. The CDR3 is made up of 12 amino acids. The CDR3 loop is CASPSRGNEQFF. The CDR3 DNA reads TGTGCCAGCCCCTCTAGGGGCAATGAGCAGTTCTTC.

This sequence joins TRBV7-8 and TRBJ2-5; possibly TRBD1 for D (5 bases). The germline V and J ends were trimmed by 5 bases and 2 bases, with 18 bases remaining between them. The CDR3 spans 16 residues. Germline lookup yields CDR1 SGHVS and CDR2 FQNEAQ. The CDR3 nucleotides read TGTGCCAGCAGCCCCCCGGGCCTAGGGGTTCAAGAGACCCAGTACTTC. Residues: CASSPPGLGVQETQYF.

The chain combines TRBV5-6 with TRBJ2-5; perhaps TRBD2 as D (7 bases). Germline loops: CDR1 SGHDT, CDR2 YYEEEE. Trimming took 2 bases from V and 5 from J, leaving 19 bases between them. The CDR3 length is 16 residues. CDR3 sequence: CASSFGSSGGGETQYF. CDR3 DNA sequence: TGTGCCAGCAGCTTCGGGTCTAGCGGAGGGGGGGAGACCCAGTACTTC.

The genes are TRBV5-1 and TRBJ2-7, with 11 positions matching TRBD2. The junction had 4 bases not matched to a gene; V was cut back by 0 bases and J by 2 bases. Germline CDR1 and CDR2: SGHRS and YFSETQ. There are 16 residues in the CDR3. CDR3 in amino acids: CASSLARGLAAYEQYF. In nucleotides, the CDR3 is TGCGCCAGCAGCTTGGCCAGGGGACTAGCGGCCTACGAGCAGTACTTC.

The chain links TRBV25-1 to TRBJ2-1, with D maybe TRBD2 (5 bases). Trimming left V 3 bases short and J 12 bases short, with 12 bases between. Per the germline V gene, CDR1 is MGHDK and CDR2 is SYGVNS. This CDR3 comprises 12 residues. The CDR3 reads CASSDSLEGQFF. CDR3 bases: TGTGCCAGCAGTGATTCCCTTGAGGGGCAGTTCTTC.

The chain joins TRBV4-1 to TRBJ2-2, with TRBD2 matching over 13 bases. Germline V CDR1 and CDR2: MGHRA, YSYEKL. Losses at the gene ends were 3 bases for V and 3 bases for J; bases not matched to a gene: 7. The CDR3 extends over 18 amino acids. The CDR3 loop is CASSHGLAGALDTGELFF. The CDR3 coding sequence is TGCGCCAGCAGCCACGGACTAGCGGGAGCCCTTGACACCGGGGAGCTGTTTTTT.

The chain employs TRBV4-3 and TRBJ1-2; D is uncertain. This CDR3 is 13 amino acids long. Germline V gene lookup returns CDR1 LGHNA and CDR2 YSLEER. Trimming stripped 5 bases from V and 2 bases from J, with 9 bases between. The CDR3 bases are TGCGCCAGCAGCATAGGTGGAAACTATGGCTACACCTTC. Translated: CASSIGGNYGYTF.

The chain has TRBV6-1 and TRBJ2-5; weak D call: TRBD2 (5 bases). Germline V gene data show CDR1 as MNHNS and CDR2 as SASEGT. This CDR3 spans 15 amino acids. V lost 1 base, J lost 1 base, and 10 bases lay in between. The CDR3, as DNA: TGTGCCAGCAGTGAAGTTTTTCGGGGCCAAGAGACCCAGTACTTC. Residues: CASSEVFRGQETQYF.

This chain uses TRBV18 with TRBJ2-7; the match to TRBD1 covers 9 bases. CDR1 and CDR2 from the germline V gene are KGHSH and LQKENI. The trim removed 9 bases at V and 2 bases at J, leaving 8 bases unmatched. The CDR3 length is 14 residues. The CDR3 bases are TGTGCCAGTCTCCTTGGACAGGGGCCCTACGAGCAGTACTTC. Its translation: CASLLGQGPYEQYF.

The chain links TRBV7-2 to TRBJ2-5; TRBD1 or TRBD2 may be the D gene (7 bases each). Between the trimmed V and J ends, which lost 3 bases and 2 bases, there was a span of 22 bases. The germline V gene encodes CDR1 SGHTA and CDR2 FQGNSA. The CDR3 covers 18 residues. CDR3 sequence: CASSFNKLVRGGQETQYF. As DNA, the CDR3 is TGTGCCAGCAGCTTCAACAAACTAGTCAGGGGGGGACAAGAGACCCAGTACTTC.

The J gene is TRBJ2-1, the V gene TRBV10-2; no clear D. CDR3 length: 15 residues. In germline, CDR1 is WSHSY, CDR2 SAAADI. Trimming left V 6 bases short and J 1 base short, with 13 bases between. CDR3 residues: CASSDPGHSYNEQFF. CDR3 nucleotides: TGCGCCAGCAGCGACCCGGGTCATTCCTACAATGAGCAGTTCTTC.

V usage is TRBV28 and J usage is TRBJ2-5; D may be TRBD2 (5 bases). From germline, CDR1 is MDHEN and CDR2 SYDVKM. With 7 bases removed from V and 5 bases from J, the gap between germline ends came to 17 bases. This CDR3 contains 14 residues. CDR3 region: CASTPGGLGETQYF. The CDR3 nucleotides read TGTGCCAGCACCCCAGGAGGCTTGGGGGAGACCCAGTACTTC.

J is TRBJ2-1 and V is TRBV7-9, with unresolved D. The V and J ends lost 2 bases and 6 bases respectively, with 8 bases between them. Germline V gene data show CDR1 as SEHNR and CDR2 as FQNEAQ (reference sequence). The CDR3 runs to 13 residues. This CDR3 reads CASSLLWTNEQFF. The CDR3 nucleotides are TGTGCCAGCAGCTTATTGTGGACCAATGAGCAGTTCTTC.

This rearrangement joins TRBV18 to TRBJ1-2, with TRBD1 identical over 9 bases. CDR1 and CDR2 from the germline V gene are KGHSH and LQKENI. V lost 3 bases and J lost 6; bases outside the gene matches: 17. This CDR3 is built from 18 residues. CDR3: CASSPRYHGTGPSDGYTF. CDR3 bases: TGTGCCAGCTCACCCCGCTACCACGGGACAGGGCCCTCCGATGGCTACACCTTC.